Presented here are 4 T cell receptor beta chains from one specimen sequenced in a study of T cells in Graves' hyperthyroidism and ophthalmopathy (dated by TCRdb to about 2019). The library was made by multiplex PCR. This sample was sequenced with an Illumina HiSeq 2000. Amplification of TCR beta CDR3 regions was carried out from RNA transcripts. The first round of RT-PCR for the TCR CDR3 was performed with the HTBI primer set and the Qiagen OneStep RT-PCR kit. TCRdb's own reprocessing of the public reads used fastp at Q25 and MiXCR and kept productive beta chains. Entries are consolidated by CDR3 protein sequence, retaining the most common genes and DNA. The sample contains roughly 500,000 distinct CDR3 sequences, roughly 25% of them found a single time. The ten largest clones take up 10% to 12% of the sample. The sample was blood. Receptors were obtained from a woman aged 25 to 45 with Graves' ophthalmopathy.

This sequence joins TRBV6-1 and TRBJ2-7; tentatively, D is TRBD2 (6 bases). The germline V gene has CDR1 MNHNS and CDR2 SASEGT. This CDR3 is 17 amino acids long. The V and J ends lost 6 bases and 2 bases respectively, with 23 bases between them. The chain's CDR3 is CASSHHLSGTWTYEQYF. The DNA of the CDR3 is TGTGCCAGCAGCCATCACCTCTCCGGGACTTGGACCTACGAGCAGTACTTC.

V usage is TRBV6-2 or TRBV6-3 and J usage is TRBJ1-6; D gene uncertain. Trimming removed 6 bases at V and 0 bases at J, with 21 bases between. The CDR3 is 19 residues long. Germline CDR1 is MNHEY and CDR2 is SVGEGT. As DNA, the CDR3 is TGTGCCAGCAGAACCCGCCGGTCAGCCACTAGCTCCTATAATTCACCCCTCCACTTT. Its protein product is CASRTRRSATSSYNSPLHF.

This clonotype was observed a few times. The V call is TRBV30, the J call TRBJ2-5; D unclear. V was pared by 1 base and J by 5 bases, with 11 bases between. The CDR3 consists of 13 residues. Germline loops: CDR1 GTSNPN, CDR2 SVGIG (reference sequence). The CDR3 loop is CAWSGLLRETQYF. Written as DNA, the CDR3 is TGTGCCTGGAGTGGGCTTTTGAGGGAGACCCAGTACTTC.

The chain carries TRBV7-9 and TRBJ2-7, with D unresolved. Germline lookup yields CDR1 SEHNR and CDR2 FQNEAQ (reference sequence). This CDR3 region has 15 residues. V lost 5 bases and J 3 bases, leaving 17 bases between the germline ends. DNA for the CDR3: TGTGCCAGCAGCCCCGACGGAGCCCGCGTCTACGAGCAGTACTTC. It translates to CASSPDGARVYEQYF.